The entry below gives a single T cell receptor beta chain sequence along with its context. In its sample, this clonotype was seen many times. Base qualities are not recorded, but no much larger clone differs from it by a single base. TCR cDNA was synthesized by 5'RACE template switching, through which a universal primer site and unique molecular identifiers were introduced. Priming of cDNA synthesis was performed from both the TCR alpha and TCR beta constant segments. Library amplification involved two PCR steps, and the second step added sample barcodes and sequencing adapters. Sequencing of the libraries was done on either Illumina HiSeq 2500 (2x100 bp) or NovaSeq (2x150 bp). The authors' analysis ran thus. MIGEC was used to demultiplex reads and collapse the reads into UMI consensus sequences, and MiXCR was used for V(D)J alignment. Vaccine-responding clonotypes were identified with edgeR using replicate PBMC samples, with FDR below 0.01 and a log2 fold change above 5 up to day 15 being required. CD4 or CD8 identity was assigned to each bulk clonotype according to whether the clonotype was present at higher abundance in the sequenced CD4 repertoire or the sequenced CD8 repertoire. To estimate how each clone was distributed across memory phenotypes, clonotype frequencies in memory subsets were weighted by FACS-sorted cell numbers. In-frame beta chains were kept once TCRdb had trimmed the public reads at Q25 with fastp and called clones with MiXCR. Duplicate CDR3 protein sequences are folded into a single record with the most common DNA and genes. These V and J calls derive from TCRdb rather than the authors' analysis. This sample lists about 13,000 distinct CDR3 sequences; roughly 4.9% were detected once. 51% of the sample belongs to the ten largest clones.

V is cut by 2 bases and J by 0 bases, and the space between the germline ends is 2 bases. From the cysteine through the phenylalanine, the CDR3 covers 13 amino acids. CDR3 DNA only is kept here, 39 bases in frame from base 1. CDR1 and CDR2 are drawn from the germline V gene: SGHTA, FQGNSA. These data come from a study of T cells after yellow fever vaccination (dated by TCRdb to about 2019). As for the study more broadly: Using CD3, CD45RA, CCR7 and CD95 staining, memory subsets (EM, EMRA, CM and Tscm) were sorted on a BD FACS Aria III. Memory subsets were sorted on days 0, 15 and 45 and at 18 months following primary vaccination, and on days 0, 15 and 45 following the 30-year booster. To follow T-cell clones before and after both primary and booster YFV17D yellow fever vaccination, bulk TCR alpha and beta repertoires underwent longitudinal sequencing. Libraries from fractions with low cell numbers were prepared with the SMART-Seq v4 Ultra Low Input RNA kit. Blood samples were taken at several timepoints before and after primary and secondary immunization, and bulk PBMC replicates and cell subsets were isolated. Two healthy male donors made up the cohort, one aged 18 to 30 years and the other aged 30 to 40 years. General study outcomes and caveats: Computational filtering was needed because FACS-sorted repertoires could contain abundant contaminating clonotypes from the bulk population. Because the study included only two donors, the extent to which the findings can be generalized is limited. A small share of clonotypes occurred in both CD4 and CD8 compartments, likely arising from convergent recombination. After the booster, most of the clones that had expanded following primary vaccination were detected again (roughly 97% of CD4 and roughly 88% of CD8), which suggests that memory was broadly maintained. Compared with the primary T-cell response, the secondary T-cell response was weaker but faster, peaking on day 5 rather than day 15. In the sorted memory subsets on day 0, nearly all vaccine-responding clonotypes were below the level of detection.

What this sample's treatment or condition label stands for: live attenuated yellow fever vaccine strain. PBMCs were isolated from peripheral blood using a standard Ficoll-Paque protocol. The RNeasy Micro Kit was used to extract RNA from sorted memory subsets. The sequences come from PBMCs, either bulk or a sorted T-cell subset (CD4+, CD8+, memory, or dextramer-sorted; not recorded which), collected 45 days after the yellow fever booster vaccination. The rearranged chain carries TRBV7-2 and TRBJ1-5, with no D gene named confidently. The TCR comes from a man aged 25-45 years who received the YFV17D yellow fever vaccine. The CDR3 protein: CASSLISNQPQHF. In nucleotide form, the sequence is TGTGCCAGCAGCTTAATTAGCAATCAGCCCCAGCATTTT.